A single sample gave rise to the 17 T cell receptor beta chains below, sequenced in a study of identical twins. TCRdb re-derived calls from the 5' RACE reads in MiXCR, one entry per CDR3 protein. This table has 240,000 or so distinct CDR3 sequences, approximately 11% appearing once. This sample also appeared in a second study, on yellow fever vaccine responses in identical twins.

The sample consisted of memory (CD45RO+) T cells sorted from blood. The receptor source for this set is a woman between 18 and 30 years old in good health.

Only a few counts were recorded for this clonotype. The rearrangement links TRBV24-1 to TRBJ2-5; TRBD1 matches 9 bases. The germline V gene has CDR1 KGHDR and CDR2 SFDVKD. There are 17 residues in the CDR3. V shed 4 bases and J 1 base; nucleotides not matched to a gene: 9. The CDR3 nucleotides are TGTGCCACCAGTGAGGCAGGGACAGGGCGGCCCCAAGAGACCCAGTACTTC. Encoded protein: CATSEAGTGRPQETQYF.

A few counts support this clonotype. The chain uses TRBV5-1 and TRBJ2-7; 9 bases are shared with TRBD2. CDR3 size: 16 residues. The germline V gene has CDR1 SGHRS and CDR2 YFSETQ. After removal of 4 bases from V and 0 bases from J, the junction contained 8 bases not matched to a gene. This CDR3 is CASSLDISGSSYEQYF. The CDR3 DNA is TGCGCCAGCAGCCTGGATATTAGCGGGAGCTCCTACGAGCAGTACTTC.

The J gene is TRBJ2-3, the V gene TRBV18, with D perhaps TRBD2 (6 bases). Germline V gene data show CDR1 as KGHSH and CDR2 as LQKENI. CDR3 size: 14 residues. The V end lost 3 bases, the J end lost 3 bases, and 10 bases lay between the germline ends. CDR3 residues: CASSPVRETDTQYF. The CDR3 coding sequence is TGTGCCAGCTCACCGGTGCGGGAAACAGATACGCAGTATTTT.

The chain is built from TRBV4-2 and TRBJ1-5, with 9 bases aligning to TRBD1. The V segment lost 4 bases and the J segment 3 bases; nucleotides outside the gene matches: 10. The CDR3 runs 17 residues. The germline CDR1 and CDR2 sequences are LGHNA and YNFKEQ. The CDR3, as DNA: TGTGCCAGCAGCCCATTTAAGAGACAGGGGGACAATCAGCCCCAGCATTTT. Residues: CASSPFKRQGDNQPQHF.

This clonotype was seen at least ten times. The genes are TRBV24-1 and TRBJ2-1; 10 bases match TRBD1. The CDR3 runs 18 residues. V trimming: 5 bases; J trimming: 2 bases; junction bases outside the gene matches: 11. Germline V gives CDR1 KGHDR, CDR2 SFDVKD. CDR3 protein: CATSGLRPGTGAYNEQFF. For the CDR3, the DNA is TGTGCCACCAGTGGTCTACGCCCCGGGACAGGGGCCTACAATGAGCAGTTCTTC.

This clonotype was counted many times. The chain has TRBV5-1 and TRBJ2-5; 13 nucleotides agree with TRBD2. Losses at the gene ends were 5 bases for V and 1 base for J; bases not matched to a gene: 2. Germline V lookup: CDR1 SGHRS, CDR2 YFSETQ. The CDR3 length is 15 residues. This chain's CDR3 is CASRTSGGIQETQYF. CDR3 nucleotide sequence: TGCGCCAGCAGGACTAGCGGGGGGATCCAAGAGACCCAGTACTTC.

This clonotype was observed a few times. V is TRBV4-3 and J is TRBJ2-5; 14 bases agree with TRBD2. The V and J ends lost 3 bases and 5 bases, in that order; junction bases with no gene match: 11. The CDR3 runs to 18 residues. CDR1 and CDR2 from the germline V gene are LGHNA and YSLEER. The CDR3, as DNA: TGCGCCAGCAGCCATCCAGGGACTAGCGGGGGCATTGGGGAGACCCAGTACTTC. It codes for CASSHPGTSGGIGETQYF.

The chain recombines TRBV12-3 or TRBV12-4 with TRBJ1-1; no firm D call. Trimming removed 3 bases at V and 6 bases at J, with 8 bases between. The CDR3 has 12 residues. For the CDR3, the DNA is TGTGCCAGCAGTTTTAGCGGGCCTGAAGCTTTCTTT. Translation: CASSFSGPEAFF.

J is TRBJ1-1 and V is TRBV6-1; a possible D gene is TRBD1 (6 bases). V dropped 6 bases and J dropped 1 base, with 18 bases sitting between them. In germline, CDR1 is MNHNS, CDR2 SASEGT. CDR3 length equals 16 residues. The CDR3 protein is CASSPVRGGENTEAFF. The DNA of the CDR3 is TGTGCCAGCAGCCCCGTGAGGGGGGGCGAGAACACTGAAGCTTTCTTT.

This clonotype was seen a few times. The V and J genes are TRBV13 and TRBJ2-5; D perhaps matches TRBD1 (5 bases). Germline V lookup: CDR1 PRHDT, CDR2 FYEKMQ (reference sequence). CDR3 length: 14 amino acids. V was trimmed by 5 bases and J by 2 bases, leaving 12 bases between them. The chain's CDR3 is CASSRQNKQETQYF. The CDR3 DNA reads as TGTGCCAGCAGCCGACAGAATAAGCAAGAGACCCAGTACTTC.

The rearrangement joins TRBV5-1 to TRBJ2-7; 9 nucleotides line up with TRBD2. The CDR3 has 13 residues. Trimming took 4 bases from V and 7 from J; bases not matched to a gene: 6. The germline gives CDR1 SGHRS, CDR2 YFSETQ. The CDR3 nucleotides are TGCGCCAGCAGCCGAGGCGGGGGGGAGGAGCAGTACTTC. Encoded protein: CASSRGGGEEQYF.

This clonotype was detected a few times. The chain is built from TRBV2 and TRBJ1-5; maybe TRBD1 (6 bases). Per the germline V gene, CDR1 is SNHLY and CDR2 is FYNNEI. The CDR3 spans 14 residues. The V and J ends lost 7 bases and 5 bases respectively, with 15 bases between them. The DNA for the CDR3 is TGTGCCAGCACTGCCCAGGGGAGGGATCAGCCCCAGCATTTT. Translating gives CASTAQGRDQPQHF.

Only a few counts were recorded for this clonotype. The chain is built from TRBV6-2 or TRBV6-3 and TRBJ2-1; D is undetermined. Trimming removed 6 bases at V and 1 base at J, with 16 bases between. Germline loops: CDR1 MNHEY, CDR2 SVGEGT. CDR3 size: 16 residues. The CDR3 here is CASSPAHKPSYNEQFF. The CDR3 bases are TGTGCCAGCAGCCCCGCACACAAACCTTCCTACAATGAGCAGTTCTTC.

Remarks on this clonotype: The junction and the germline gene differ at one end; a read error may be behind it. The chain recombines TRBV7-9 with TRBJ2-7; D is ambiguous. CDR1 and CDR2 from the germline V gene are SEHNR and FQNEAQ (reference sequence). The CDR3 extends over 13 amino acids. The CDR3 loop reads CATSPSMGYEQYF. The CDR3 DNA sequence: TGTGCCACCAGCCCCTCCATGGGGTACGAGCAGTACTTC.

The CDR3 DNA follows: TGTGCCAGCAGTTTTAGAGGGGAAGCCAGGGGCTACACCTTC. It translates to CASSFRGEARGYTF. The rearrangement joins TRBV12-3 or TRBV12-4 to TRBJ1-2; tentatively, D is TRBD1 (5 bases). V lost 3 bases and J 8 bases, leaving 16 bases between the germline ends. This CDR3 region has 14 residues.

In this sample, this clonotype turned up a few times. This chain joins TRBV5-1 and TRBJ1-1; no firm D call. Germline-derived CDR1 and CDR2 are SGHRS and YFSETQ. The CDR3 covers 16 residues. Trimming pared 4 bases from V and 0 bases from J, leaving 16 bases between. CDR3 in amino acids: CASSNTPGSMNTEAFF. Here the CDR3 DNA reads TGCGCCAGCAGCAATACCCCGGGAAGTATGAACACTGAAGCTTTCTTT. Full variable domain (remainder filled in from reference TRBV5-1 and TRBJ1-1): KAGVTQTPRYLIKTRGQQVTLSCSPISGHRSVSWYQQTPGQGLQFLFEYFSETQRNKGNFPGRFSGRQFSNSRSEMNVSTLELGDSALYLCASSNTPGSMNTEAFFGQGTRLTVV.

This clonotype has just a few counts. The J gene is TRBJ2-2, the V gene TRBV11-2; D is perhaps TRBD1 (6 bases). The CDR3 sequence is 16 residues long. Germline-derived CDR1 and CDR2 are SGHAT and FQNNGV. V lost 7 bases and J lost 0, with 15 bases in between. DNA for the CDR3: TGTGCCAGCACCCCAGGACAGTTCGCGAACACCGGGGAGCTGTTTTTT. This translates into CASTPGQFANTGELFF.